These 27 T cell receptor beta chains were sequenced from one sample in a study of T cells in narcolepsy. Method: immunoSEQ multiplex PCR; TCRdb's copy keeps in-frame clones and lacks some. The table includes about 40,000 clones, 88% detected once. The sequencing sample was made of CD45RA- memory CD4+ T cells from PBMCs. These receptors all stem from a human donor with narcolepsy.

In the case of this clone: Other DNA sequences of this sample code for an identical CDR3. The gene calls are TRBV7-2 and TRBJ1-5; possible D gene TRBD1, 6 bases. V lost 0 bases, J lost 5 bases, and 11 bases lay in between. The CDR3 has 15 amino acids. Germline V gene sequence: CDR1 SGHTA, CDR2 FQGNSA. The CDR3 loop reads CASSLAGGGHQPQHF. CDR3 bases: TGTGCCAGCAGCTTAGCCGGTGGGGGGCATCAGCCCCAGCATTTT.

The chain joins TRBV29-1 to TRBJ2-7; 8 bases map to TRBD2. CDR3 size: 14 residues. The germline gives CDR1 SQVTM, CDR2 ANQGSEA. Trimming removed 6 bases from V and 3 bases from J; junction bases left unmatched: 10. In DNA, the CDR3 is TGCAGCGTAGGTACTAGCGGAGCCCTCTACGAGCAGTACTTC. Translated: CSVGTSGALYEQYF.

In DNA, the CDR3 is TGTGCCAGCAGTTACATCGGACAGGGTGGGGGTCAGCCCCAGCATTTT. Translated, it gives CASSYIGQGGGQPQHF. V is TRBV6-5 and J is TRBJ1-5, with TRBD1 identical over 8 bases. The germline CDR1 and CDR2 sequences are MNHEY and SVGAGI. J lost 6 bases, V lost 2 bases, and 9 bases had no gene match. The CDR3 consists of 16 residues.

The chain links TRBV7-9 to TRBJ1-1, with D uncertain. Germline V gene lookup returns CDR1 SEHNR and CDR2 FQNEAQ (reference sequence). This CDR3 is 15 amino acids long. V was clipped by 7 bases and J by 5 bases, with 20 bases between them. CDR3 coding DNA: TGTGCCAGCACCTCGAGCAACAGCCCCTTGACTGAAGCTTTCTTT. Amino acid sequence: CASTSSNSPLTEAFF.

In this sample, this clone turned up once. The chain recombines TRBV4-1 with TRBJ2-3; TRBD2 aligns across 10 bases. With V trimmed by 4 bases and J by 6 bases, 13 bases remained unmatched. CDR3 length equals 17 residues. The germline CDR1 and CDR2 sequences are MGHRA and YSYEKL. For the CDR3, the DNA is TGCGCCAGCAGCCCGCAAGAAGGTCTAGCGGGGGCTGATACGCAGTATTTT. It translates to CASSPQEGLAGADTQYF.

This clone has only a few counts. The rearrangement links TRBV19 to TRBJ1-5, with D possibly matching TRBD1 (6 bases). CDR3 length: 12 residues. The germline V gene has CDR1 LNHDA and CDR2 SQIVND (reference sequence). V lost 9 bases and J 10 bases, leaving 16 bases between the germline ends. CDR3 sequence: CASRDNREPQHF. In DNA, the CDR3 is TGTGCCAGCAGAGATAACAGGGAACCCCAGCATTTT.

V gene TRBV7-9 combines with J gene TRBJ2-1, with TRBD2 matching 10 bases. CDR1 is SEHNR, CDR2 FQNEAQ, per germline (reference sequence). Trimming at V came to 7 bases and at J to 6 bases, leaving 6 bases not matched to a gene. The CDR3 spans 14 residues. The DNA for the CDR3 is TGTGCCAGCACTAATTTAGCGGGAGGCAATGAGCAGTTCTTC. Protein sequence: CASTNLAGGNEQFF.

The rearrangement uses TRBV7-9 and TRBJ1-1; 8 bases line up with TRBD1. Germline assignment: CDR1 SEHNR and CDR2 FQNEAQ (reference sequence). The CDR3 length is 13 residues. After removal of 1 base from V and 11 bases from J, the junction contained 6 bases not matched to a gene. The CDR3 is CASSLDPPGGAFF. The DNA of the CDR3 is TGTGCCAGCAGCTTAGATCCCCCAGGGGGCGCTTTCTTT.

The V call is TRBV6-5, the J call TRBJ2-7; D gene unclear. Deletions cut 6 bases from V and 2 bases from J, with 17 bases between. CDR3 length: 15 residues. Germline CDR1 and CDR2: MNHEY and SVGAGI. CDR3 residues: CASSEPGYLTYEQYF. The CDR3, as DNA: TGTGCCAGCAGCGAACCGGGCTACCTAACCTACGAGCAGTACTTC.

The rearrangement joins TRBV6-5 to TRBJ2-5; 8 bases are shared with TRBD2. The better agreement between TRBJ2-7 and the DNA end casts doubt on the J call. Germline assignment: CDR1 MNHEY and CDR2 SVGAGI. This CDR3 contains 15 residues. The CDR3 DNA reads TGTGCCAGCAAAAGGGGGACGGCGGGGGGCTACGAGCAGTACTTC. Translating gives CASKRGTAGGYEQYF.

The J gene is TRBJ2-1, the V gene TRBV5-1, with D hard to call. Germline assignment: CDR1 SGHRS and CDR2 YFSETQ. The CDR3 is 12 amino acids. The V end lost 5 bases, the J end lost 5 bases, and 8 bases lay between the germline ends. The CDR3: CASRELNNEQFF. The CDR3 DNA reads as TGCGCCAGCAGGGAACTAAACAATGAGCAGTTCTTC.

In its sample, this clone was seen a few times. This rearrangement joins TRBV29-1 to TRBJ1-1; TRBD1 matches 7 bases. The CDR3 spans 13 residues. Germline assignment: CDR1 SQVTM and CDR2 ANQGSEA. The ends lost 4 bases at V and 0 bases at J; junction bases unmatched: 2. The CDR3 DNA is TGCAGCGTTGTTAGGGGGCTGAACACTGAAGCTTTCTTT. Translating gives CSVVRGLNTEAFF.

The chain carries TRBV21-1 and TRBJ2-3; whether TRBD1, the table's D call, matches the DNA was not checked. TRBV21-1 is a listed pseudogene. The CDR3 consists of 14 residues. In DNA, the CDR3 is TGTGCCAGCAGCGCACAGAATTGCACAGATACGCAGTATTTT. This encodes CASSAQNCTDTQYF.

The rearrangement links TRBV6-6 to TRBJ2-3; TRBD2 matches 10 bases. This CDR3 comprises 14 residues. Per germline, CDR1 MNHNY and CDR2 SVGAGI (reference sequence). J gave up 2 bases and V 6 bases, and 2 bases lay outside the gene matches. The CDR3 spells CASRLAGDTDTQYF. In DNA form, the CDR3 reads TGTGCCAGCAGGCTAGCGGGGGACACAGATACGCAGTATTTT.

J is TRBJ1-1 and V is TRBV15; D remains unclear. The CDR3 extends over 19 amino acids. Trimming pared 0 bases from V and 2 bases from J, leaving 22 bases between. Germline V CDR1 and CDR2: LNHNV, YYDKDF (reference sequence). CDR3 protein: CATSRDPLETRLVNTEAFF. For the CDR3, the DNA is TGTGCCACCAGCAGAGATCCCCTAGAAACACGCCTAGTTAACACTGAAGCTTTCTTT.

This clone has only a few counts. This sample also contains other DNA sequences that code for the same CDR3. The rearrangement uses TRBV6-1 and TRBJ1-5; D gene ambiguous. The CDR3 sequence is 15 residues long. Germline V gives CDR1 MNHNS, CDR2 SASEGT. V shed 0 bases and J shed 0 bases, with 6 bases lying between them. Here the CDR3 reads CASSEAGNSNQPQHF. In DNA, the CDR3 is TGTGCCAGCAGTGAAGCAGGTAATAGCAATCAGCCCCAGCATTTT.

J is TRBJ2-7 and V is TRBV29-1, with no clear D. Per germline, CDR1 SQVTM and CDR2 ANQGSEA. The CDR3 extends over 12 amino acids. Between the trimmed V and J ends, which lost 7 bases and 3 bases, there was a span of 13 bases. The CDR3 is CSANDKDYEQYF. In nucleotides, the CDR3 is TGCAGCGCAAACGACAAAGACTACGAGCAGTACTTC.

The chain carries TRBV5-6 and TRBJ2-2; maybe TRBD1 (7 bases). The CDR3 runs 16 residues. The V end lost 1 base, the J end lost 3 bases, and 13 bases lay between the germline ends. Germline lookup yields CDR1 SGHDT and CDR2 YYEEEE. The CDR3 is CASSLFGRGDTGELFF. The DNA of the CDR3 is TGTGCCAGCAGCTTGTTCGGCAGGGGGGACACCGGGGAGCTGTTTTTT. Full variable domain (remainder filled in from reference TRBV5-6 and TRBJ2-2): DAGVTQSPTHLIKTRGQQVTLRCSPKSGHDTVSWYQQALGQGPQFIFQYYEEEERQRGNFPDRFSGHQFPNYSSELNVNALLLGDSALYLCASSLFGRGDTGELFFGEGSRLTVL.

V is TRBV19 and J is TRBJ2-4; 9 nucleotides align to TRBD2. The length of the CDR3 is 15 residues. Germline V gene lookup returns CDR1 LNHDA and CDR2 SQIVND (reference sequence). The trim removed 7 bases at V and 8 bases at J, leaving 12 bases unmatched. CDR3 in amino acids: CASTRASGIGDIQYF. The CDR3 nucleotides read TGTGCCAGTACGAGGGCTAGCGGGATTGGAGACATTCAGTACTTC.

This rearrangement joins TRBV6-1 to TRBJ1-5; no definite D call. V gave up 2 bases and J gave up 4 bases, with 6 bases separating them. The CDR3 extends over 13 amino acids. The V gene's germline CDR1 is MNHNS and CDR2 SASEGT. The CDR3 DNA reads TGTGCCAGCAGTGAATCTGGGAATCAGCCCCAGCATTTT. It encodes CASSESGNQPQHF.

The V gene is TRBV7-2, the J gene TRBJ2-6; D remains unclear. The CDR3 loop spans 12 amino acids. With 7 bases removed from V and 8 bases from J, the gap between germline ends came to 9 bases. Germline CDR1 and CDR2: SGHTA and FQGNSA. CDR3 protein: CASNHISNVLTF. The DNA for the CDR3 is TGTGCCAGCAACCATATATCCAACGTCCTGACTTTC.

The J gene is TRBJ1-3, the V gene TRBV19; 7 bases agree with TRBD1. Germline lookup yields CDR1 LNHDA and CDR2 SQIVND (reference sequence). The CDR3 loop spans 17 amino acids. The V segment lost 6 bases and the J segment 0 bases; nucleotides outside the gene matches: 11. In DNA form, the CDR3 reads TGTGCCAGTAGCATTCGGGACAGCTCTCTCTCTGGAAACACCATATATTTT. It yields the protein CASSIRDSSLSGNTIYF.

The rearrangement uses TRBV2 and TRBJ1-1; weak D call: TRBD1 (5 bases). CDR3 length: 13 amino acids. The germline V gene encodes CDR1 SNHLY and CDR2 FYNNEI. Trimming took 8 bases from V and 4 from J, leaving 14 bases between them. The CDR3 DNA reads as TGTGCCAGCTCGGAGGGGTTGGGCACTGAAGCTTTCTTT. Encoded protein: CASSEGLGTEAFF.

The rearrangement joins TRBV30 to TRBJ1-1, with TRBD1 identical over 8 bases. In germline, CDR1 is GTSNPN, CDR2 SVGIG (reference sequence). V trimming: 2 bases; J trimming: 5 bases; junction bases outside the gene matches: 4. This CDR3 spans 13 amino acids. The CDR3 bases are TGTGCCTGGAGTCGCAGGGGGCGAACTGAAGCTTTCTTT. Translating gives CAWSRRGRTEAFF.

The chain combines TRBV2 with TRBJ2-3; D possibly corresponds to TRBD2 (6 bases). V was trimmed by 7 bases and J by 2 bases, leaving 10 bases between them. CDR1 and CDR2 from the germline V gene are SNHLY and FYNNEI. This CDR3 spans 13 amino acids. The CDR3 coding sequence is TGTGCCAGCAAGGGACTTAACACAGATACGCAGTATTTT. This sequence encodes CASKGLNTDTQYF.

V and J are TRBV5-8 and TRBJ1-2; D is unclear. With 7 bases removed from V and 0 bases from J, the gap between germline ends came to 13 bases. Germline CDR1 is SGHTS and CDR2 is YDEGEE. CDR3 length: 14 residues. The CDR3 region has the DNA TGTGCCAGCGTCAAAGAATTATCTAACTATGGCTACACCTTC. Protein product: CASVKELSNYGYTF.

The CDR3 loop is CASSLDGSEAFF. The CDR3 DNA reads TGTGCCAGCAGCTTAGATGGCAGTGAAGCTTTCTTT. This chain uses TRBV7-9 with TRBJ1-1; no reliable D call. The V gene's germline CDR1 is SEHNR and CDR2 FQNEAQ (reference sequence). The CDR3 runs to 12 residues. The ends were cut back, 1 base at V and 7 bases at J, with 7 bases in the middle.